Shown below are 3 T cell receptor beta chains from a single sample sequenced in a study of blood T cells in healthy people across ages. Together with a sample-barcoded 5' primer, a J-beta primer mix was included in a second PCR lasting about 6 to 11 cycles. TCRdb reanalysed the 5' RACE reads using MiXCR and keeps one entry per CDR3 protein. The sample lists 1.5 million to 2 million distinct CDR3 sequences, 30% to 40% occurring once. Sequenced: blood. Receptors were obtained from a woman under 40 in good health.

The chain uses TRBV20-1 and TRBJ2-2, with 8 bases fitting TRBD1. CDR3 length: 14 amino acids. The germline V gene has CDR1 DFQATT and CDR2 SNEGSKA (reference sequence). V dropped 5 bases and J dropped 1; count of bases not matched to a gene: 3. CDR3 bases: TGCAGTGCTGGACAGGGATTGAACACCGGGGAGCTGTTTTTT. Translating gives CSAGQGLNTGELFF.

About this clonotype itself: A single base separates this from a much larger clone, so it may be a read error. V and J are TRBV29-1 and TRBJ2-1, with D tentatively TRBD2 (6 bases). V shed 6 bases and J shed 7 bases, with 19 bases lying between them. Germline loops: CDR1 SQVTM, CDR2 ANQGSEA. The CDR3 runs to 14 residues. CDR3 sequence: CSVAGLVGGNEQFF. The CDR3 coding sequence is TGCAGCGTCGCGGGATTAGTGGGAGGTAATGAGCAGTTCTTC.

The rearrangement uses TRBV27 and TRBJ1-6; 7 bases are shared with TRBD1. The CDR3 consists of 14 residues. V lost 8 bases and J lost 9; bases outside the gene matches: 10. The germline V gene encodes CDR1 MNHEY and CDR2 SMNVEV (reference sequence). The CDR3 here is CASGEDRKGSPLHF. CDR3 bases: TGTGCCAGCGGGGAGGACAGGAAAGGTTCACCCCTCCACTTT.